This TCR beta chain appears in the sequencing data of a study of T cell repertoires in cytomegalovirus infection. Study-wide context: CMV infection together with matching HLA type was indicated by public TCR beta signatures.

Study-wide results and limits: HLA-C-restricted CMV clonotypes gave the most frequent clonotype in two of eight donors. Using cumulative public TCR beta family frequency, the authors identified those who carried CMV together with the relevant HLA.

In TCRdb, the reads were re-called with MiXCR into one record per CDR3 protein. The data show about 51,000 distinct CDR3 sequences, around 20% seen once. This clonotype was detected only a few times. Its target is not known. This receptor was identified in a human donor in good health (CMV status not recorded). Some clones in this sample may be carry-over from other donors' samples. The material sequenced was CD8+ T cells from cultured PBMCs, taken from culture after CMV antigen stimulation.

The CDR3 loop is CASSSIMTGANTEAFF. In nucleotides, the CDR3 is TGTGCCAGCAGTTCAATCATGACAGGGGCGAACACTGAAGCTTTCTTT. This chain joins TRBV27 and TRBJ1-1; 8 bases line up with TRBD1. Per germline, CDR1 MNHEY and CDR2 SMNVEV (reference sequence). The CDR3 sequence is 16 residues long. The junction had 8 bases not matched to a gene; V was cut back by 4 bases and J by 1 base.